The present T cell receptor beta chain was sequenced within a study of T cell responses to AZD1222 COVID-19 vaccine. Whole-study findings and limits: Only a handful of people who got AZD1222 tested seropositive at baseline.

This clone appeared once. The antigen is unknown. Produced via immunoSEQ multiplex PCR; TCRdb's table is partial and in-frame only. The sample records about 120,000 clones, roughly nine tenths being singletons. V lost 5 bases, J lost 9 bases, and 12 bases stayed unmatched. This CDR3 spans 16 amino acids. Per the germline V gene, CDR1 is MNHEY and CDR2 is SMNVEV (reference sequence). This chain connects TRBV27 to TRBJ2-6; 8 bases line up with TRBD1. The clonotype was recovered from an adult in good health. Sequencing was performed on peripheral blood, taken on day 0 of AZD1222 vaccination. Here the CDR3 reads CASSPTDRAGVNVLTF. CDR3 sequence (DNA): TGTGCCAGCAGTCCAACGGACAGGGCGGGTGTCAACGTCCTGACTTTC. The full variable domain, in which reference TRBV27 and TRBJ2-6 provide the parts outside the CDR3, is EAQVTQNPRYLITVTGKKLTVTCSQNMNHEYMSWYRQDPGLGLRQIYYSMNVEVTDKGDVPEGYKVSRKEKRNFPLILESPSPNQTSLYFCASSPTDRAGVNVLTFGAGSRLTVL.